Included here is one TCR beta chain sequence, with context. Its antigen remains unknown. These data belong to a study of early T cells in non-severe SARS-CoV-2 infection. Background on the study: Bulk RNA taken from unsorted whole blood was sequenced, leaving chains unpaired. Whole-study results and caveats: A preference for anti-spike CD8 responses marked VDJdb matching, which missed private and CD4 specificities.

Researchers tagged individual cDNA molecules with unique molecular identifiers. TCRdb recomputed calls from the 5' RACE reads with MiXCR, one row per CDR3 protein. The data show approximately 67,000 distinct CDR3 sequences, around 8.7% seen once. In germline, CDR1 is SGHRS, CDR2 YFSETQ. There are 14 residues in the CDR3. With 6 bases removed from V and 4 bases from J, the gap between germline ends came to 13 bases. The chain couples TRBV5-1 to TRBJ1-4; D might be TRBD1 (6 bases). The material sequenced was whole blood. The receptor's source is an adult who was a healthcare worker with PCR-confirmed SARS-CoV-2 infection or an uninfected control (not recorded which). The CDR3 nucleotides are TGCGCCAGCACCGACGGGACAAATAATGAAAAACTGTTTTTT. The encoded protein is CASTDGTNNEKLFF.